This T cell receptor (beta chain) was identified in a study of shared clonotypes between healthy human individuals. General study findings and limits: Non-shared clonotypes displayed generation probabilities falling below those of clonotypes present in all four donors. What rarefaction showed was incomplete sorted-subset sequencing despite large depth.

The CDR3 contains 15 residues. Germline V CDR1 and CDR2: SNHLY, FYNNEI. V gave up 10 bases and J gave up 2 bases; unmatched junction bases: 10. Comments on this clone: Its antigen is unknown.

Positive CCR7 selection of CD45RO-negative cells yielded the naive CD8 cells, and terminally differentiated effector memory CD45RA+ cells were excluded. Every subset had its genomic DNA shared out evenly among several immunoSEQ plates. Measured with immunoSEQ multiplex PCR; TCRdb has only the in-frame clones, and not every one. Of around 1.9 million clones listed, over 85% are singletons. The sample taken for sequencing was naive CD8+ T cells from PBMCs. The chain is built from TRBV2 and TRBJ2-5; 10 bases are shared with TRBD2. The sequence derives from a man between 18 and 29 years old in good health. Some clones in this sample may be carry-over from other donors' samples. In DNA, the CDR3 is TGTGCCATCTCTGAGCGGGAGGGACGTCAAGAGACCCAGTACTTC. Protein sequence: CAISEREGRQETQYF.